A single sample is the source of the 26 T cell receptor beta chains below, sequenced in a study of cytomegalovirus exposure and HLA in healthy donors. Only in-frame clones appear in the TCRdb table, and some are missing; sequencing was by immunoSEQ multiplex PCR. This table holds 150,000 or so clones, 84% found once. Sequencing input: PBMCs. All receptors come from a man aged 25-40 years in good health and CMV-seropositive.

This chain connects TRBV9 to TRBJ2-1; D is uncertain. The CDR3 runs to 14 residues. The germline CDR1 and CDR2 sequences are SGDLS and YYNGEE. The ends were cut back, 0 bases at V and 6 bases at J, with 10 bases in the middle. CDR3 residues: CASSVVSQSNEQFF. The CDR3 DNA is TGTGCCAGCAGCGTAGTCTCACAGAGCAATGAGCAGTTCTTC.

The chain is built from TRBV5-4 and TRBJ2-3, with 10 bases aligning to TRBD1. CDR3 length: 14 residues. V lost 4 bases to trimming and J lost 3 bases; unmatched junction nucleotides: 2. Germline loops: CDR1 SGHNT, CDR2 YYREEE (reference sequence). CDR3 residues: CASSQGQGTDTQYF. CDR3 DNA sequence: TGTGCCAGCAGCCAGGGACAGGGGACAGATACGCAGTATTTT.

The chain couples TRBV29-1 to TRBJ1-1, with 9 bases lining up with TRBD1. Trimming at V came to 4 bases and at J to 6 bases, leaving 3 bases not matched to a gene. The CDR3 runs to 12 residues. CDR1 is SQVTM and CDR2 is ANQGSEA in the germline V gene. CDR3 sequence (DNA): TGCAGCGTTGGGACAGGGGCGGCTGAAGCTTTCTTT. Its protein product is CSVGTGAAEAFF.

V is TRBV29-1 and J is TRBJ2-1; D perhaps matches TRBD2 (6 bases). The germline V and J ends were trimmed by 3 bases and 7 bases, with 13 bases remaining between them. Germline CDR1 SQVTM, CDR2 ANQGSEA. The CDR3 loop spans 13 amino acids. This chain's CDR3 is CSVERTTQNEQFF. For the CDR3, the DNA is TGCAGCGTTGAGCGGACTACCCAGAATGAGCAGTTCTTC.

The chain recombines TRBV15 with TRBJ1-5; the match to TRBD1 covers 7 bases. CDR3 length equals 17 residues. V gave up 4 bases and J gave up 1 base; unmatched junction bases: 10. Per the germline V gene, CDR1 is LNHNV and CDR2 is YYDKDF (reference sequence). The CDR3 nucleotides are TGTGCCACCAGCACCTATGAGACAGGGTGGAGCAATCAGCCCCAGCATTTT. The encoded protein is CATSTYETGWSNQPQHF.

The chain is built from TRBV2 and TRBJ1-3; TRBD1 might be the D (5 bases). V gave up 6 bases and J gave up 0 bases, with 9 bases separating them. The CDR3 spans 14 residues. CDR1 and CDR2 (germline): SNHLY, FYNNEI. DNA for the CDR3: TGTGCCAGCAGAACAGGAGTCTCTGGAAACACCATATATTTT. Encoded protein: CASRTGVSGNTIYF.

CDR3 nucleotides: TGTGCCGGGTGGGCAGGGACAGCCGCAGATACGCAGTATTTT. Its translation: CAGWAGTAADTQYF. The chain recombines TRBV30 with TRBJ2-3, with 7 bases lining up with TRBD1. Trimming took 8 bases from V and 4 from J; bases not matched to a gene: 12. The germline gives CDR1 GTSNPN, CDR2 SVGIG (reference sequence). This CDR3 contains 14 residues.

The chain couples TRBV4-1 to TRBJ2-1; D is unclear. CDR3 size: 17 residues. Germline lookup yields CDR1 MGHRA and CDR2 YSYEKL. Trimming cost V 1 base and J 0 bases, with 13 bases left between them. The DNA of the CDR3 is TGCGCCAGCAGCCAAGGCCAGACTGCGGCCTCCTACAATGAGCAGTTCTTC. This sequence encodes CASSQGQTAASYNEQFF.

This rearrangement joins TRBV28 to TRBJ2-1, with a weak D call TRBD2 (5 bases). CDR3 size: 14 residues. Germline CDR1 is MDHEN and CDR2 is SYDVKM. Trimming took 4 bases from V and 12 from J, leaving 19 bases between them. The CDR3 nucleotides are TGTGCCAGCAGTTCCCCGGCGGCCGAGGAGGTGCAGTTCTTC. This gives the protein CASSSPAAEEVQFF.

This sequence joins TRBV7-3 and TRBJ1-2; D remains ambiguous. Germline loops: CDR1 SGHTA, CDR2 FQGTGA. The CDR3 has 14 residues. V was clipped by 2 bases and J by 7 bases, with 14 bases between them. Written as DNA, the CDR3 is TGTGCCAGCAGCTTAGACCAGAGCCAGGTTGGCTACACCTTC. It encodes CASSLDQSQVGYTF.

The chain has TRBV27 and TRBJ2-7, with D perhaps matching TRBD2 (7 bases). Between the trimmed V and J ends, which lost 10 bases and 1 base, there was a span of 26 bases. Germline CDR1 and CDR2: MNHEY and SMNVEV (reference sequence). The CDR3 is 17 residues long. CDR3: CATRKAGGGVGSYEQYF. CDR3 nucleotide sequence: TGTGCCACCAGGAAAGCGGGCGGGGGCGTTGGTTCCTACGAGCAGTACTTC.

CDR3 DNA sequence: TGTGCCAGCAGCGGAGGCGGGGAGCTGTTTTTT. Translation: CASSGGGELFF. The rearrangement links TRBV11-2 to TRBJ2-2; D is possibly TRBD2 (5 bases). The CDR3 spans 11 residues. With 5 bases removed from V and 7 bases from J, the gap between germline ends came to 5 bases. Germline assignment: CDR1 SGHAT and CDR2 FQNNGV.

The V call is TRBV7-9, the J call TRBJ2-1, with D unclear. Between the trimmed V and J ends, which lost 3 bases and 0 bases, there was a span of 9 bases. The CDR3 is made up of 15 amino acids. Germline loops: CDR1 SEHNR, CDR2 FQNEAQ (reference sequence). The CDR3 region has the DNA TGTGCCAGCAGCTTTGACAAAGCCTCCTACAATGAGCAGTTCTTC. Residues: CASSFDKASYNEQFF.

This rearrangement joins TRBV9 to TRBJ2-2; 8 bases map to TRBD2. Germline CDR1 reads SGDLS; CDR2 reads YYNGEE. V lost 4 bases, J lost 0 bases, and 5 bases stayed unmatched. The CDR3 consists of 16 residues. For the CDR3, the DNA is TGTGCCAGCAGCACACAGACTAGCGCGAACACCGGGGAGCTGTTTTTT. Its protein product is CASSTQTSANTGELFF.

This rearrangement joins TRBV18 to TRBJ1-5, with D unresolved. Trimming took off 4 bases at V and 11 bases at J, with 18 bases between the two ends. The V gene's germline CDR1 is KGHSH and CDR2 LQKENI. The CDR3 length is 14 residues. As DNA, the CDR3 is TGTGCCAGCTCACAGGACTTCCTTCTTTCGGCCCAGCATTTT. Translating gives CASSQDFLLSAQHF.

This clone occurred many times. The chain has TRBV29-1 and TRBJ1-2, with TRBD1 matching 10 bases. This CDR3 comprises 15 residues. Looked up from germline, CDR1 is SQVTM and CDR2 is ANQGSEA. The V gene end was trimmed by 2 bases and the J gene end by 8 bases; junction bases not matched to a gene: 11. CDR3 sequence reads: CSVEHFGQGVGGYTF. CDR3 bases: TGCAGCGTTGAACATTTCGGACAGGGGGTCGGAGGCTACACCTTC.

V usage is TRBV28 and J usage is TRBJ2-7, with TRBD1 identical over 8 bases. Trimming at V came to 5 bases and at J to 0 bases, leaving 6 bases not matched to a gene. The germline CDR1 and CDR2 sequences are MDHEN and SYDVKM. The length of the CDR3 is 15 residues. DNA of the CDR3: TGTGCCAGCAGTCAATGGACAGGGATCTCCTACGAGCAGTACTTC. It specifies CASSQWTGISYEQYF.

V gene TRBV7-2 combines with J gene TRBJ2-7; 9 bases align to TRBD2. With 5 bases clipped from V and 3 bases from J, the junction kept 14 bases outside the gene matches. Germline CDR1 is SGHTA and CDR2 is FQGNSA. This CDR3 is 17 amino acids long. The CDR3: CASSRDAPSGNVYEQYF. As DNA, the CDR3 is TGTGCCAGCAGCCGCGACGCCCCTAGCGGGAACGTCTACGAGCAGTACTTC.

The chain has TRBV4-1 and TRBJ2-7, with 8 bases fitting TRBD1. Trimming took 2 bases from V and 7 from J; bases not matched to a gene: 13. Germline assignment: CDR1 MGHRA and CDR2 YSYEKL. The CDR3 length is 16 residues. CDR3 sequence reads: CASSQRVGTGQGEQYF. In DNA, the CDR3 is TGCGCCAGCAGCCAACGTGTCGGGACAGGCCAAGGGGAGCAGTACTTC.

This chain joins TRBV5-4 and TRBJ2-7; a weak D match, TRBD2 (6 bases). The CDR3 totals 15 residues. Germline CDR1 SGHNT, CDR2 YYREEE (reference sequence). With 4 bases removed from V and 2 bases from J, the gap between germline ends came to 16 bases. CDR3 DNA sequence: TGTGCCAGCAGCCTCGGTTTAGCGGAAGCCTACGAGCAGTACTTC. It yields the protein CASSLGLAEAYEQYF.

The chain has TRBV4-2 and TRBJ2-3; D is possibly TRBD2 (5 bases). Trimming took off 0 bases at V and 6 bases at J, with 13 bases between the two ends. Germline V lookup: CDR1 LGHNA, CDR2 YNFKEQ. CDR3 length: 15 residues. In DNA, the CDR3 is TGTGCCAGCAGCCAAGACGGCCGTGGGAGCGATACGCAGTATTTT. Protein sequence: CASSQDGRGSDTQYF.

The V and J genes are TRBV5-6 and TRBJ2-7; TRBD1 aligns across 7 bases. The germline CDR1 and CDR2 sequences are SGHDT and YYEEEE. The junction had 3 bases not matched to a gene; V was cut back by 2 bases and J by 1 base. There are 14 residues in the CDR3. The CDR3 DNA is TGTGCCAGCAGCTTCGGGACAGCATCCTACGAGCAGTACTTC. This gives the protein CASSFGTASYEQYF.

This chain joins TRBV4-3 and TRBJ1-1, with 8 bases lining up with TRBD1. The V gene's germline CDR1 is LGHNA and CDR2 YSLEER. The trim removed 2 bases at V and 1 base at J, leaving 6 bases unmatched. The CDR3 has 16 residues. CDR3 region: CASSQFFDRGNTEAFF. CDR3 nucleotide sequence: TGCGCCAGCAGCCAATTTTTCGACAGGGGGAACACTGAAGCTTTCTTT.

This rearrangement joins TRBV15 to TRBJ2-5; D gene ambiguous. Trimming pared 10 bases from V and 2 bases from J, leaving 8 bases between. Per the germline V gene, CDR1 is LNHNV and CDR2 is YYDKDF (reference sequence). The CDR3 consists of 11 residues. The CDR3: CAIRLQETQYF. The CDR3 DNA is TGTGCCATCAGGTTACAAGAGACCCAGTACTTC.

This rearrangement joins TRBV7-8 to TRBJ2-1; 7 bases line up with TRBD2. V lost 5 bases, J lost 15 bases, and 13 bases stayed unmatched. Germline V gene sequence: CDR1 SGHVS, CDR2 FQNEAQ. This CDR3 contains 13 residues. CDR3 DNA: TGTGCCAGCAGCCCATCGACTAGCCAGTCCCCGTTCTTC. Translation: CASSPSTSQSPFF.

This chain uses TRBV29-1 with TRBJ2-3; 11 nucleotides line up with TRBD2. CDR1 and CDR2 from the germline V gene are SQVTM and ANQGSEA. V shed 4 bases, J shed 3 bases, and the junction held 15 bases outside the gene matches. The CDR3 loop spans 18 amino acids. CDR3 DNA: TGCAGCGTTGGAAATTGGCGGGCTAGCGGGAGGTTAACAGATACGCAGTATTTT. It specifies CSVGNWRASGRLTDTQYF.